These 28 T cell receptor beta chains were all obtained from the same sample, sequenced in a study of T cells in Graves' hyperthyroidism and ophthalmopathy. Amplification of TCR beta CDR3 regions was performed using RNA transcripts as template. Researchers ran a first-round RT-PCR on the TCR CDR3 using the HTBI primer set. TCRdb used MiXCR to reprocess the multiplex PCR reads, holding one entry per CDR3 protein. The sample includes roughly 280,000 distinct CDR3 sequences, over 15% of them seen just once. Input material: blood. These TCRs come from a woman aged 55-69 years with Graves' ophthalmopathy.

This clonotype showed up many times. The rearrangement joins TRBV9 to TRBJ1-1; TRBD1 aligns across 7 bases. V shed 2 bases and J 5 bases; nucleotides not matched to a gene: 6. The CDR3 is made up of 14 amino acids. Germline values: CDR1 SGDLS, CDR2 YYNGEE. CDR3 nucleotides: TGTGCCAGCAGCGTTGAGGGGGCGCGGACTGAAGCTTTCTTT. It codes for CASSVEGARTEAFF.

This clonotype has just a few counts. The chain has TRBV24-1 and TRBJ2-3; D might be TRBD2 (6 bases). Germline V gives CDR1 KGHDR, CDR2 SFDVKD. The CDR3 runs 15 residues. Between the trimmed V and J ends, which lost 3 bases and 6 bases, there was a span of 15 bases. The CDR3 DNA follows: TGTGCCACCAGTGATCGGGGACGGGGGTCGGATACGCAGTATTTT. This codes for CATSDRGRGSDTQYF.

The table lists this clonotype with a few counts. The chain carries TRBV6-1 and TRBJ2-7, with 8 bases fitting TRBD1. The CDR3 is made up of 14 amino acids. Germline CDR1 reads MNHNS; CDR2 reads SASEGT. The V segment lost 7 bases and the J segment 0 bases; nucleotides outside the gene matches: 5. The CDR3 sequence: CASTQGQASYEQYF. As DNA, the CDR3 is TGTGCCAGCACCCAGGGACAGGCCTCCTACGAGCAGTACTTC.

This clonotype was recorded at least ten times. The chain joins TRBV6-5 to TRBJ1-1; a weak D match, TRBD1 (6 bases). Germline loops: CDR1 MNHEY, CDR2 SVGAGI. V was trimmed by 0 bases and J by 2 bases, leaving 13 bases between them. The CDR3 has 16 residues. The CDR3 loop reads CASSYSLQGANTEAFF. In DNA, the CDR3 is TGTGCCAGCAGTTACTCCTTACAGGGAGCCAACACTGAAGCTTTCTTT.

The gene calls are TRBV6-5 and TRBJ1-1, with TRBD1 matching 9 bases. The CDR3 is made up of 14 amino acids. Trimming took 3 bases from V and 7 from J; bases not matched to a gene: 6. Germline V gene data show CDR1 as MNHEY and CDR2 as SVGAGI. CDR3 amino acids: CASSYRDRVGEAFF. CDR3 DNA: TGTGCCAGCAGTTATCGGGACAGGGTCGGTGAAGCTTTCTTT.

This clonotype was seen ten or more times. The CDR3 bases are TGTGCCAGCAGCTTGGCCTCGGGGCGTACGCAGTATTTT. Residues: CASSLASGRTQYF. This chain uses TRBV5-8 with TRBJ2-3, with D possibly being TRBD1 or TRBD2 (5 bases each). Germline V gives CDR1 SGHTS, CDR2 YDEGEE. This CDR3 is built from 13 residues. V was clipped by 0 bases and J by 8 bases, with 10 bases between them.

This clonotype was found many times. The chain has TRBV12-5 and TRBJ1-4; D call uncertain. The V gene lost 4 bases and the J gene lost 2 bases, with 14 bases spanning the gap. Germline V lookup: CDR1 LGHNT, CDR2 FRNRAP. This CDR3 has 16 residues. The CDR3 reads CASGYPPTATNEKLFF. For the CDR3, the DNA is TGTGCTAGTGGTTACCCACCGACGGCTACTAATGAAAAACTGTTTTTT. The full variable domain, in which reference TRBV12-5 and TRBJ1-4 provide the parts outside the CDR3, is DARVTQTPRHKVTEMGQEVTMRCQPILGHNTVFWYRQTMMQGLELLAYFRNRAPLDDSGMPKDRFSAEMPDATLATLKIQPSEPRDSAVYFCASGYPPTATNEKLFFGSGTQLSVL.

This clonotype was seen more than once but under ten times. This rearrangement joins TRBV29-1 to TRBJ1-2; D call uncertain. In germline, CDR1 is SQVTM, CDR2 ANQGSEA. V lost 5 bases and J lost 2, with 9 bases in between. The CDR3 is made up of 12 amino acids. The CDR3 sequence is CSVQQPNYGYTF. CDR3 coding DNA: TGCAGCGTTCAGCAGCCCAACTATGGCTACACCTTC.

The table lists this clonotype with a few counts. This chain connects TRBV20-1 to TRBJ1-1; D is unresolved. CDR3 length: 14 residues. Between the trimmed V and J ends, which lost 0 bases and 1 base, there was a span of 9 bases. The germline gives CDR1 DFQATT, CDR2 SNEGSKA (reference sequence). The CDR3 sequence: CSARDPRQNTEAFF. In DNA, the CDR3 is TGCAGTGCTAGAGATCCCCGACAGAACACTGAAGCTTTCTTT.

This clonotype was seen a handful of times. The chain carries TRBV5-1 and TRBJ1-3; the D gene is possibly TRBD1 (6 bases). Germline CDR1 reads SGHRS; CDR2 reads YFSETQ. V lost 4 bases and J 0 bases, leaving 20 bases between the germline ends. CDR3 length: 18 residues. CDR3 nucleotide sequence: TGCGCCAGCAGCCCAAACCCGACAGGCCAAGCCTCTGGAAACACCATATATTTT. This gives the protein CASSPNPTGQASGNTIYF.

The chain uses TRBV20-1 and TRBJ1-2; D unresolved. The germline CDR1 and CDR2 sequences are DFQATT and SNEGSKA (reference sequence). The CDR3 totals 14 residues. Trimming removed 0 bases at V and 7 bases at J, with 15 bases between. CDR3 residues: CSARDPLRLAGYTF. Here the CDR3 DNA reads TGCAGTGCTAGAGACCCACTTCGACTAGCTGGCTACACCTTC.

There are a few counts of this clonotype. The gene calls are TRBV10-3 and TRBJ1-2, with 7 bases identical to TRBD1. The germline V gene encodes CDR1 ENHRY and CDR2 SYGVKD. This CDR3 is built from 15 residues. The V segment lost 3 bases and the J segment 5 bases; nucleotides outside the gene matches: 9. The CDR3 DNA follows: TGTGCCATCAGTGATTTGAAGGGGGCCTTTTATGGCTACACCTTC. This translates into CAISDLKGAFYGYTF.

In this sample, this clonotype turned up a few times. The rearrangement joins TRBV6-1 to TRBJ2-2; D unresolved. Germline CDR1 reads MNHNS; CDR2 reads SASEGT. The V gene lost 6 bases and the J gene lost 5 bases, with 7 bases spanning the gap. This CDR3 comprises 12 residues. CDR3 sequence: CASRSGTGELFF. CDR3 DNA sequence: TGTGCCAGCAGGTCCGGAACCGGGGAGCTGTTTTTT.

This clonotype was recorded many times. The rearrangement uses TRBV11-1 and TRBJ2-5, with 8 bases that match TRBD1. The junction had 8 bases not matched to a gene; V was cut back by 3 bases and J by 2 bases. There are 16 residues in the CDR3. The germline CDR1 and CDR2 sequences are SGHAT and FQDESV (reference sequence). DNA for the CDR3: TGTGCCAGCAGCTTGTTCCAGGGGGCGGGTCAAGAGACCCAGTACTTC. It specifies CASSLFQGAGQETQYF.

Ten or more counts support this clonotype. This chain uses TRBV20-1 with TRBJ2-5, with D possibly being TRBD2 (5 bases). The CDR3 is made up of 13 amino acids. Germline-derived CDR1 and CDR2 are DFQATT and SNEGSKA (reference sequence). With 3 bases removed from V and 9 bases from J, the gap between germline ends came to 17 bases. The DNA for the CDR3 is TGCAGTGCTAGGCGGGCAGGTTCAGCGGCCCAGTACTTC. Its translation is CSARRAGSAAQYF.

This clonotype appeared many times. V is TRBV20-1 and J is TRBJ1-6; possible D gene TRBD1, 5 bases. This CDR3 contains 19 residues. CDR1 DFQATT and CDR2 SNEGSKA come from the germline V gene (reference sequence). Trimming took 5 bases from V and 1 from J, leaving 24 bases between them. The CDR3: CSARKTVVVGVSYNSPLHF. CDR3 sequence (DNA): TGCAGTGCTCGCAAGACAGTTGTTGTTGGGGTTTCCTATAATTCACCCCTCCACTTT.

CDR3: CASSLGRIGGNQPQHF. The CDR3 DNA is TGTGCCAGCAGCTTAGGACGGATAGGAGGCAATCAGCCCCAGCATTTT. This chain links TRBV6-2 or TRBV6-3 with TRBJ1-5; D is unclear. The CDR3 has 16 amino acids. The V gene's germline CDR1 is MNHEY and CDR2 SVGEGT. Trimming pared 6 bases from V and 2 bases from J, leaving 17 bases between.

This clonotype was seen repeatedly, ten times or more. In DNA, the CDR3 is TGCAGTGCTACGGGTAACAGGTATGAAGCTTTCTTT. Its protein product is CSATGNRYEAFF. J is TRBJ1-1 and V is TRBV20-1; TRBD1 might be the D (5 bases). Trimming removed 4 bases at V and 7 bases at J, with 13 bases between. The CDR3 runs to 12 residues. Germline V lookup: CDR1 DFQATT, CDR2 SNEGSKA (reference sequence).

This clonotype was seen more than once but under ten times. V gene TRBV5-1 combines with J gene TRBJ1-1; a possible D gene is TRBD1 (5 bases). CDR3 length: 13 amino acids. Trimming pared 6 bases from V and 7 bases from J, leaving 16 bases between. Per the germline V gene, CDR1 is SGHRS and CDR2 is YFSETQ. In DNA, the CDR3 is TGCGCCAGCACCCCGGGACCGACTTTTGAAGCTTTCTTT. As protein: CASTPGPTFEAFF.

The V and J genes are TRBV6-1 and TRBJ1-1; D perhaps matches TRBD1 (5 bases). Trimming shortened V by 7 bases and J by 2 bases, and 11 bases separated the two germline ends. The CDR3 is 13 residues long. Germline V CDR1 and CDR2: MNHNS, SASEGT. The DNA of the CDR3 is TGTGCCAGCAACCGGGGCAGAAACACTGAAGCTTTCTTT. Amino acids: CASNRGRNTEAFF.

In its sample, this clonotype was seen many times. The chain employs TRBV3-1 and TRBJ2-2; D assignment may be TRBD1 or TRBD2 (6 bases each). The CDR3 consists of 17 residues. The V end lost 4 bases, the J end lost 0 bases, and 15 bases lay between the germline ends. Germline loops: CDR1 LGHDT, CDR2 YNNKEL (reference sequence). In nucleotides, the CDR3 is TGTGCCAGCAGCCGACTAGGGACACCCACGAACACCGGGGAGCTGTTTTTT. This encodes CASSRLGTPTNTGELFF.

This clonotype was seen a handful of times. The chain carries TRBV5-1 and TRBJ2-1; TRBD2 is a possible D gene (5 bases). The CDR3 has 12 residues. CDR1 and CDR2 from the germline V gene are SGHRS and YFSETQ. Trimming left V 4 bases short and J 10 bases short, with 12 bases between. DNA of the CDR3: TGCGCCAGCAGCAAGGACTTTCGGGAGCAGTTCTTC. It codes for CASSKDFREQFF.

The genes are TRBV6-1 and TRBJ2-7, with unresolved D. There are 15 residues in the CDR3. Deletions cut 2 bases from V and 2 bases from J, with 13 bases between. The germline V gene has CDR1 MNHNS and CDR2 SASEGT. CDR3 DNA sequence: TGTGCCAGCAGTGAAATTGACGAGGCGGCCTACGAGCAGTACTTC. Translated: CASSEIDEAAYEQYF.

This chain connects TRBV7-6 to TRBJ2-2; D ambiguous. Trimming cost V 3 bases and J 6 bases, with 11 bases left between them. Germline lookup yields CDR1 SGHVS and CDR2 FNYEAQ. The CDR3 extends over 14 amino acids. CDR3 nucleotides: TGTGCCAGCAGCTTGGGCAGGTGGGCCGGGGAGCTGTTTTTT. This codes for CASSLGRWAGELFF.

A note on this clonotype: The CDR3 end shows no conserved phenylalanine or tryptophan, and so a read error is likely. The J gene is TRBJ2-7, the V gene TRBV29-1; perhaps D is TRBD1 or TRBD2 (5 bases each). Deletions cut 4 bases from V and 2 bases from J, with 12 bases between. In germline, CDR1 is SQVTM, CDR2 ANQGSEA. The CDR3 consists of 13 residues. CDR3 DNA sequence: TGCAGCGTTGTTCGGGGCCAGCCCTACGAGCAGTACTCC. Its translation: CSVVRGQPYEQYS.

As to this clonotype: One end of the junction varies from germline; a read error may be responsible. V is TRBV6-1 and J is TRBJ2-7; D perhaps matches TRBD2 (6 bases). The CDR3 sequence is 13 residues long. Germline V CDR1 and CDR2: MNHNS, SASEGT. CDR3 in amino acids: CATTSPAGYERYF. In nucleotides, the CDR3 is TGTGCCACTACCAGCCCAGCGGGCTACGAGCGGTACTTC.

This clonotype occurred many times. CDR3 residues: CASSLGSGGAEETQYF. As DNA, the CDR3 is TGCGCCAGCAGCCTGGGGAGCGGGGGGGCCGAAGAGACCCAGTACTTC. The chain uses TRBV5-1 and TRBJ2-5; TRBD2 agrees at 10 bases. After removal of 4 bases from V and 3 bases from J, the junction contained 9 bases not matched to a gene. Per germline, CDR1 SGHRS and CDR2 YFSETQ. CDR3 length: 16 amino acids. Full variable domain (rest looked up from reference TRBV5-1 and TRBJ2-5): KAGVTQTPRYLIKTRGQQVTLSCSPISGHRSVSWYQQTPGQGLQFLFEYFSETQRNKGNFPGRFSGRQFSNSRSEMNVSTLELGDSALYLCASSLGSGGAEETQYFGPGTRLLVL.

This clonotype was seen a handful of times. The gene calls are TRBV10-3 and TRBJ2-1; TRBD1 matches 8 bases. This CDR3 spans 15 amino acids. CDR1 ENHRY and CDR2 SYGVKD come from the germline V gene. The trim removed 3 bases at V and 7 bases at J, leaving 8 bases unmatched. CDR3 nucleotides: TGTGCCATCAGTGATGCGTCAGGGGGCCCGAATGAGCAGTTCTTC. Residues: CAISDASGGPNEQFF.